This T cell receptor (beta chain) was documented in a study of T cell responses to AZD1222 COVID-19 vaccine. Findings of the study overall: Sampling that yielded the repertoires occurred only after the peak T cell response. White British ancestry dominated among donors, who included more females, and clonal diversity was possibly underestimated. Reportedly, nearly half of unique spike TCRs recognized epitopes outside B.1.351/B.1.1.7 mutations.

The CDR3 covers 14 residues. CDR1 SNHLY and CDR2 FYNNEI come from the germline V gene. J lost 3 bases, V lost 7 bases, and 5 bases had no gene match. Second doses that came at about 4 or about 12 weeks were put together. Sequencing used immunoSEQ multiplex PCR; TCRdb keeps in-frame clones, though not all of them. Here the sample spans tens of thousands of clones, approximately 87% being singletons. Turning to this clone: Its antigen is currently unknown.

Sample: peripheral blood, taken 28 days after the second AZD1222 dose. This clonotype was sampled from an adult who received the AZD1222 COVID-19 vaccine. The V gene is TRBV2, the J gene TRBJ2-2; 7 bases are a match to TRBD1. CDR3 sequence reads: CASMGDRHTGELFF. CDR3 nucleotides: TGTGCCAGCATGGGGGACAGACACACCGGGGAGCTGTTTTTT.